This note documents a single TCR beta chain sequence. What it binds is not known. This sample was included in a study of OX40 agonist ivuxolimab in advanced cancers. In germline, CDR1 is LNHDA, CDR2 SQIVND (reference sequence). The CDR3 loop spans 13 amino acids. V shed 6 bases and J 4 bases; nucleotides not matched to a gene: 3. Whole-study results and caveats: Compared with others, partial responders at 0.1-3.0 mg/kg displayed clonal expansion among the lowest.

Produced via immunoSEQ multiplex PCR; TCRdb's table is partial and in-frame only. The table shows around 46,000 clones, with more than 75% occurring only once. Sequencing used CD4+ or CD8+ T cells sorted from blood, obtained in a trial of the OX40 agonist ivuxolimab. The chain is built from TRBV19 and TRBJ1-1; 9 nucleotides match TRBD1. This clonotype originated in an adult with an advanced solid tumor such as melanoma, head and neck, liver or kidney cancer. The CDR3 protein is CASRGTGITEAFF. The CDR3 DNA is TGTGCCAGTAGGGGGACAGGGATCACTGAAGCTTTCTTT.